These 27 T cell receptor beta chains were all obtained from the same sample, sequenced in a study of Graves' ophthalmopathy and Graves' hyperthyroidism. The authors amplified TCR beta CDR3 regions, and they did so from RNA transcripts for repertoire sequencing. Second-round multiplex PCR came after a first-round RT-PCR that employed HTBI primers. Each CDR3 protein gets one entry after TCRdb re-called the multiplex PCR reads with MiXCR. The top ten clones hold more than 5.5% of a sample with hundreds of thousands of distinct CDR3 sequences, about 20% of them seen once. The sample was peripheral blood. Receptors originate from a woman under 30 with stable Graves' hyperthyroidism. Some clones in this sample may be carry-over from other donors' samples.

In this sample, this clonotype turned up many times. CDR3 amino acids: CSAGPEQDTEAFF. The CDR3 region has the DNA TGCAGTGCTGGCCCCGAACAGGACACTGAAGCTTTCTTT. The rearrangement links TRBV20-1 to TRBJ1-1; D is perhaps TRBD1 (5 bases). Germline V CDR1 and CDR2: DFQATT, SNEGSKA (reference sequence). The CDR3 runs to 13 residues. Trimming pared 5 bases from V and 3 bases from J, leaving 13 bases between.

This clonotype was observed a handful of times. The chain employs TRBV12-3 or TRBV12-4 and TRBJ2-7; maybe TRBD1 (6 bases). Trimming left V 5 bases short and J 3 bases short, with 14 bases between. The CDR3 loop spans 14 amino acids. The DNA for the CDR3 is TGTGCCAGCAGTGCCGCAGGGGTTATCTACGAGCAGTACTTC. The encoded protein is CASSAAGVIYEQYF.

To note about this clonotype: Being one base from a much bigger clone, this may be a read error. The V call is TRBV19, the J call TRBJ2-7; 11 bases are shared with TRBD1. The germline CDR1 and CDR2 sequences are LNHDA and SQIVND (reference sequence). The CDR3 covers 14 residues. As DNA, the CDR3 is TGTGCCAGTAGTAAGGACAGGGGGCAAAACGAGCAGTGCTTC. Translating it yields CASSKDRGQNEQCF.

The rearrangement links TRBV2 to TRBJ2-7, with 9 bases lining up with TRBD1. CDR1 and CDR2 (germline): SNHLY, FYNNEI. J lost 5 bases, V lost 6 bases, and 8 bases had no gene match. There are 14 residues in the CDR3. The CDR3 coding sequence is TGTGCCAGCAGCTACCGGGACAGGGTCCACGAGCAGTACTTC. Translated, it gives CASSYRDRVHEQYF.

The chain couples TRBV30 to TRBJ1-6; D is possibly TRBD1 (6 bases). The germline CDR1 and CDR2 sequences are GTSNPN and SVGIG (reference sequence). V was clipped by 2 bases and J by 10 bases, with 12 bases between them. The CDR3 runs to 13 residues. The CDR3, as DNA: TGTGCCTGGAGTAGGCAGGGGAAGTCACCCCTCCACTTT. Its translation is CAWSRQGKSPLHF.

The chain carries TRBV18 and TRBJ1-2; tentative D call: TRBD1 (5 bases). Germline CDR1 and CDR2: KGHSH and LQKENI. Trimming stripped 3 bases from V and 8 bases from J, with 19 bases between. The CDR3 is made up of 15 amino acids. In DNA, the CDR3 is TGTGCCAGCTCACCCGGAGAAGGACAAACCCGGGGCTACACCTTC. Translation: CASSPGEGQTRGYTF.

This clonotype was recorded at least ten times. This chain links TRBV20-1 with TRBJ1-2, with D hard to call. This CDR3 has 12 residues. The ends were cut back, 0 bases at V and 4 bases at J, with 6 bases in the middle. Germline CDR1 is DFQATT and CDR2 is SNEGSKA (reference sequence). For the CDR3, the DNA is TGCAGTGCTAGAGATGTGATCTATGGCTACACCTTC. Protein: CSARDVIYGYTF.

This clonotype was counted ten times or more. This chain joins TRBV12-3 or TRBV12-4 and TRBJ2-2, with 8 bases fitting TRBD2. Trimming took 6 bases from V and 2 from J; bases not matched to a gene: 8. The CDR3 has 16 amino acids. The CDR3 DNA reads as TGTGCCAGCAGGTCCACTAGCGGAGAAAACACCGGGGAGCTGTTTTTT. This codes for CASRSTSGENTGELFF.

This clonotype was counted at least ten times. The V call is TRBV19, the J call TRBJ2-6; D remains unclear. Trimming pared 1 base from V and 11 bases from J, leaving 15 bases between. Looked up from germline, CDR1 is LNHDA and CDR2 is SQIVND (reference sequence). The CDR3 spans 15 residues. CDR3 sequence reads: CASSIGARNLDVLTF. CDR3 in DNA: TGTGCCAGTAGTATAGGGGCTCGCAACCTGGACGTCCTGACTTTC.

This clonotype was observed a few times. The chain carries TRBV11-1 and TRBJ2-7, with 10 positions matching TRBD2. Germline CDR1 SGHAT, CDR2 FQDESV (reference sequence). This CDR3 is 16 amino acids long. J lost 2 bases, V lost 5 bases, and 9 bases had no gene match. The CDR3 region has the DNA TGTGCCAGCAGCCCTTCCCAAAGCGGGGGGGCCTACGAGCAGTACTTC. Protein: CASSPSQSGGAYEQYF.

In this sample, this clonotype turned up many times. This chain uses TRBV2 with TRBJ2-7; the D is unclear. The germline CDR1 and CDR2 sequences are SNHLY and FYNNEI. V lost 7 bases to trimming and J lost 0 bases, with 13 bases between them. The CDR3 spans 14 residues. CDR3 nucleotide sequence: TGTGCCAGCATGAGTACAGAGAGCTCCTACGAGCAGTACTTC. Its protein is CASMSTESSYEQYF.

There are a few counts of this clonotype. V is TRBV4-1 and J is TRBJ2-7; D is possibly TRBD2 (6 bases). CDR1 and CDR2 (germline): MGHRA, YSYEKL. This CDR3 has 16 amino acids. V was clipped by 0 bases and J by 0 bases, with 12 bases between them. The CDR3 DNA sequence: TGCGCCAGCAGCCAAGACCGAGGGACTTACTCCTACGAGCAGTACTTC. The encoded protein is CASSQDRGTYSYEQYF.

The J gene is TRBJ2-2, the V gene TRBV11-2; 9 nucleotides agree with TRBD2. With V trimmed by 7 bases and J by 7 bases, 13 bases remained unmatched. The CDR3 sequence is 16 residues long. CDR1 is SGHAT and CDR2 is FQNNGV in the germline V gene. CDR3 region: CASTSRGTSRIGELFF. CDR3 in DNA: TGTGCCAGCACCTCTCGGGGGACTAGCCGGATCGGGGAGCTGTTTTTT. The variable domain in full, completed from reference TRBV11-2 and TRBJ2-2, reads EAGVAQSPRYKIIEKRQSVAFWCNPISGHATLYWYQQILGQGPKLLIQFQNNGVVDDSQLPKDRFSAERLKGVDSTLKIQPAKLEDSAVYLCASTSRGTSRIGELFFGEGSRLTVL.

The gene calls are TRBV6-1 and TRBJ1-2; a weak D match, TRBD1 (5 bases). Germline V lookup: CDR1 MNHNS, CDR2 SASEGT. V was trimmed by 7 bases and J by 2 bases, leaving 17 bases between them. This CDR3 is built from 15 residues. The CDR3 DNA is TGTGCCAGCACCAAAAACGAAGGGGTCAACTATGGCTACACCTTC. Translated: CASTKNEGVNYGYTF.

This clonotype showed up many times. This chain joins TRBV11-2 and TRBJ2-5, with 15 bases identical to TRBD2. The CDR3 runs to 16 residues. Trimming at V came to 4 bases and at J to 4 bases, leaving 4 bases not matched to a gene. CDR1 SGHAT and CDR2 FQNNGV come from the germline V gene. DNA for the CDR3: TGTGCCAGCAGCTCAATGGGACTAGCGGGGGGAGAGACCCAGTACTTC. Amino acids: CASSSMGLAGGETQYF. Combining the CDR3 with reference TRBV11-2 and TRBJ2-5 gives the whole variable domain EAGVAQSPRYKIIEKRQSVAFWCNPISGHATLYWYQQILGQGPKLLIQFQNNGVVDDSQLPKDRFSAERLKGVDSTLKIQPAKLEDSAVYLCASSSMGLAGGETQYFGPGTRLLVL.

This clonotype was counted many times. The chain couples TRBV10-3 to TRBJ2-7; maybe TRBD2 (5 bases). V was clipped by 0 bases and J by 7 bases, with 13 bases between them. This CDR3 has 14 amino acids. CDR1 is ENHRY, CDR2 SYGVKD, per germline. CDR3 nucleotide sequence: TGTGCCATCAGTGAGTCTTCCGGGGTCGCGGAGCAGTACTTC. Translated, it gives CAISESSGVAEQYF.

There are a few counts of this clonotype. J is TRBJ1-2 and V is TRBV12-3 or TRBV12-4, with D uncertain. The CDR3 is 14 amino acids. Trimming removed 4 bases at V and 4 bases at J, with 13 bases between. The CDR3 DNA follows: TGTGCCAGCAGTTACGGACTTCCTTCCTATGGCTACACCTTC. Translation: CASSYGLPSYGYTF.

Remarks on this clonotype: The junction shows a germline mismatch at one end, possibly a read error. In DNA form, the CDR3 reads TGCAGTGCTAGAAATCCCCTGGGACAGAACCCTGAAGCTTTCTTT. As protein: CSARNPLGQNPEAFF. This rearrangement joins TRBV20-1 to TRBJ1-1, with TRBD1 matching over 7 bases. The CDR3 extends over 15 amino acids. Germline V gene lookup returns CDR1 DFQATT and CDR2 SNEGSKA (reference sequence).

This clonotype was counted ten times or more. The chain joins TRBV7-9 to TRBJ1-1, with D possibly TRBD1 on 5 matching bases. This CDR3 is 15 amino acids long. Looked up from germline, CDR1 is SEHNR and CDR2 is FQNEAQ (reference sequence). V was shortened by 7 bases and J by 1 base, with 16 bases between the two germline ends. Written as DNA, the CDR3 is TGTGCCAGCAACGCCTGGGACGGCAAGAACACTGAAGCTTTCTTT. This sequence encodes CASNAWDGKNTEAFF.

This clonotype was seen a single time. The gene calls are TRBV6-5 and TRBJ2-7; D possibly uses TRBD1 or TRBD2 (5 bases each). Trimming shortened V by 3 bases and J by 3 bases, and 18 bases separated the two germline ends. The V gene's germline CDR1 is MNHEY and CDR2 SVGAGI. The CDR3 contains 16 residues. The CDR3 nucleotides are TGTGCCAGCAGTTATTCCCGGGACCCTGCCCTCTACGAGCAGTACTTC. Translated, it gives CASSYSRDPALYEQYF.

The sample holds a few counts of this clonotype. This chain links TRBV20-1 with TRBJ2-5; 8 nucleotides line up with TRBD2. Germline lookup yields CDR1 DFQATT and CDR2 SNEGSKA (reference sequence). V dropped 0 bases and J dropped 5; count of bases not matched to a gene: 8. The CDR3 has 15 amino acids. DNA of the CDR3: TGCAGTGCTAGAGAAACAAAAGCGGGGGTGGAGACCCAGTACTTC. It is translated as CSARETKAGVETQYF.

On this clonotype: A read error may be the cause here, since a much bigger clone is one base away. The V gene is TRBV5-1, the J gene TRBJ2-5; 7 nucleotides align to TRBD2. This CDR3 is 15 amino acids long. Germline V CDR1 and CDR2: SGHRS, YFSETQ. The CDR3 loop reads CAISLGAGEAETQYF. The CDR3 region has the DNA TGCGCCATCAGCTTAGGTGCGGGGGAGGCGGAGACCCAGTACTTC. The variable domain in full, completed from reference TRBV5-1 and TRBJ2-5, reads KAGVTQTPRYLIKTRGQQVTLSCSPISGHRSVSWYQQTPGQGLQFLFEYFSETQRNKGNFPGRFSGRQFSNSRSEMNVSTLELGDSALYLCAISLGAGEAETQYFGPGTRLLVL.

This clonotype was seen only a few times. V and J are TRBV12-3 or TRBV12-4 and TRBJ1-5, with 10 bases aligning to TRBD1. The V gene end was trimmed by 6 bases and the J gene end by 2 bases; junction bases not matched to a gene: 4. The CDR3 has 15 amino acids. CDR3 bases: TGTGCCAGCAGGATGACAGGGGGCGGCAATCAGCCCCAGCATTTT. Residues: CASRMTGGGNQPQHF.

The DNA for the CDR3 is TGTGCCAGCAGTGCGCTCCCAGTTAATTCACCCCTCCACTTT. This gives the protein CASSALPVNSPLHF. J is TRBJ1-6 and V is TRBV6-1, with D unresolved. Germline CDR1 MNHNS, CDR2 SASEGT. CDR3 length: 14 amino acids. V lost 4 bases and J 6 bases, leaving 10 bases between the germline ends.

This clonotype was counted between two and nine times. J is TRBJ2-6 and V is TRBV18; D is possibly TRBD1 (6 bases). Trimming removed 0 bases at V and 0 bases at J, with 9 bases between. CDR3 length equals 17 residues. Per the germline V gene, CDR1 is KGHSH and CDR2 is LQKENI. This CDR3 is CASSPPVGGSGANVLTF. The CDR3 DNA follows: TGTGCCAGCTCACCACCGGTAGGGGGCTCTGGGGCCAACGTCCTGACTTTC. Combining the CDR3 with reference TRBV18 and TRBJ2-6 gives the whole variable domain NAGVMQNPRHLVRRRGQEARLRCSPMKGHSHVYWYRQLPEEGLKFMVYLQKENIIDESGMPKERFSAEFPKEGPSILRIQQVVRGDSAAYFCASSPPVGGSGANVLTFGAGSRLTVL.

In this sample, this clonotype turned up many times. The chain employs TRBV20-1 and TRBJ1-1, with D maybe TRBD1 (5 bases). This CDR3 has 15 amino acids. With 0 bases removed from V and 2 bases from J, the gap between germline ends came to 13 bases. The germline V gene has CDR1 DFQATT and CDR2 SNEGSKA (reference sequence). The CDR3 reads CSARDVSQGNTEAFF. The CDR3 DNA reads as TGCAGTGCTAGAGATGTCAGTCAGGGAAACACTGAAGCTTTCTTT.

This clonotype was detected ten times or more. This chain connects TRBV27 to TRBJ1-6; D gene ambiguous. Germline loops: CDR1 MNHEY, CDR2 SMNVEV (reference sequence). V lost 4 bases and J lost 6, with 10 bases in between. CDR3 size: 14 residues. The CDR3 coding sequence is TGTGCCAGCAGTTACCGGGGTCTTAATTCACCCCTCCACTTT. As protein: CASSYRGLNSPLHF.